This T cell receptor (beta chain) was sequenced for a study of human T cells and chemical hapten exposure. Specified time point: pre-sensitization, week 0. The treatment: therapeutic diphenylcyclopropenone sensitization with weekly scalp DPC. This clonotype has a handful of counts. Germline assignment: CDR1 LGHNA and CDR2 YNFKEQ. This CDR3 region has 19 residues. Trimming pared 3 bases from V and 6 bases from J, leaving 24 bases between. TCRdb ran MiXCR on the RACE reads and lists one entry per CDR3 protein. This table holds 250,000 or so distinct CDR3 sequences, around 7.7% found once. This TCR came from a man between 18 and 29 years old with alopecia areata. Some clones in this sample may be carry-over from other donors' samples. The sample here was whole blood, taken in connection with sensitization to the hapten diphenylcyclopropenone (DPC). The chain joins TRBV4-2 to TRBJ1-6; D is undetermined. CDR3 residues: CASSQSSWIDFGSNSPLHF. For the CDR3, the DNA is TGTGCCAGCAGCCAGAGCAGTTGGATCGATTTCGGCTCTAATTCACCCCTCCACTTT.